This T cell receptor (beta chain) emerged from a study of blood T cell repertoires in COVID-19. The wider study: Researchers got acute and convalescent COVID-19 samples from the United States, Italy and Spain. T cells, B-cell-depleted T cells, or PBMCs provided the cDNA or gDNA that served as material.

Germline CDR1 is LNHDA and CDR2 is SQIVND (reference sequence). V lost 5 bases to trimming and J lost 1 base; unmatched junction nucleotides: 5. The CDR3 has 15 amino acids. Using immunoSEQ multiplex PCR, the repertoire was profiled, and TCRdb retains in-frame clones only, with some absent. The data contain approximately 73,000 clones, approximately 89% of them singletons. This clonotype originated in a man aged 80 or over with acute or convalescent COVID-19. The chain has TRBV19 and TRBJ1-5, with 7 bases lining up with TRBD1. Material: peripheral blood. The CDR3 sequence: CASSWDSQSNQPQHF. The CDR3 DNA follows: TGTGCCAGTAGTTGGGACAGCCAAAGCAATCAGCCCCAGCATTTT.